The clone carrying this T cell receptor (beta chain) was detected ten times or more. Antigen: not known. In TCRdb, the reads were re-called with MiXCR into one record per CDR3 protein. The table lists 400,000 or so distinct CDR3 sequences, 15% to 20% of them singletons. The sample belongs to a study of T cell repertoires in cytomegalovirus infection. Across the whole study: Carrying CMV and the relevant HLA type showed in public TCR beta signatures. Study outcomes and limitations: HLA-C-restricted, CMV-specific TCR beta clonotypes were dominant ex vivo. Cumulative public TCR beta family frequency identified carriers of CMV plus the relevant HLA.

Germline-derived CDR1 and CDR2 are SGHTA and FQGNSA. V lost 2 bases, J lost 6 bases, and 11 bases lay in between. The CDR3 has 13 amino acids. Source material: PBMCs. The chain is built from TRBV7-2 and TRBJ2-7, with D possibly called TRBD1 or TRBD2 (6 bases each). The clonotype comes from a human donor in good health (CMV status not recorded). Some clones in this sample may be carry-over from other donors' samples. The CDR3, as DNA: TGTGCCAGCAGCTTACTGGAGGGGGGCGAGCAGTACTTC. Its protein product is CASSLLEGGEQYF.